A selection of T cell receptor beta chains follows, all from one sample in a study of cytomegalovirus exposure and HLA in healthy donors. Generated by immunoSEQ multiplex PCR, the TCRdb table keeps only in-frame clones and is missing some. The data contain around 150,000 clones, 60% to 80% of them singletons. The sample was PBMCs. The origin of the receptors is a man aged 25 to 45 in good health and CMV-seronegative. Both conserved end residues are part of each CDR3. Each record gives: V gene, J gene, CDR3 protein.

TRBV9	TRBJ2-3	CASSVREGSTDTQYF
TRBV2	TRBJ1-2	CASSEGQGYGYTF
TRBV5-4	TRBJ2-1	CASSLAGLASNEQFF
TRBV11-2	TRBJ1-1	CASSPRIQGTAEAFF
TRBV10-3	TRBJ2-5	CAISDPLVELGETQYF
TRBV6-6	TRBJ2-7	CASSYEEGYEQYF
TRBV2	TRBJ2-1	CASRRTSGYNEQFF
TRBV19	TRBJ1-2	CASSKGQGISNYGYTF
TRBV28	TRBJ2-1	CASTSAPRDRGLEFF
TRBV7-6	TRBJ1-1	CASSPGVTEAFF
TRBV10-3	TRBJ2-6	CAISPGEGQGSGANVLTF
TRBV29-1	TRBJ2-1	CSGGTRGGRFF
TRBV6-1	TRBJ2-7	CASKRETGNYEQYF
TRBV28	TRBJ1-2	CASSLEGGSYGYTF
TRBV30	TRBJ2-4	CAWSVHSLSSPGAKNIQYF
TRBV4-1	TRBJ2-3	CASSQDGAKAGLADYF
TRBV19	TRBJ2-4	CASSGRVASGTGAKNIQYF
TRBV5-1	TRBJ2-2	CASTSTNTGELFF
TRBV4-2	TRBJ2-7	CASSQDRAGSYEQYF
TRBV29-1	TRBJ2-1	CSVRDRGYNEQFF
TRBV30	TRBJ2-7	CAWSVGGKDEEQYF
TRBV5-1	TRBJ1-1	CASSFSRNTEAFF
TRBV5-1	TRBJ1-2	CASSAQGSDGYTF
TRBV27	TRBJ1-2	CASAIRGTGGTRSYGYTF
TRBV25-1	TRBJ1-5	CASSADRGSQPQHF
TRBV4-1	TRBJ2-7	CASSQTQSSEFHEQYF
TRBV7-9	TRBJ2-7	CASTPPLSGSYEQYF
TRBV7-3	TRBJ2-7	CASSLGISGSVEQYF
TRBV6-6	TRBJ1-1	CASSYPQNTEAFF
TRBV27	TRBJ2-6	CASSQQGGGANVLTF
TRBV4-1	TRBJ2-7	CASSPTPGSYEQYF
TRBV9	TRBJ2-3	CASSVAGDGTDTQYF
TRBV4-1	NA	CASSQGIAGGLGYEQYF
TRBV5-4	TRBJ2-7	CASSPEWTSGSSEQYF
TRBV10-3	TRBJ1-2	CAISFGTQSDGYTF
TRBV23-1	TRBJ2-7	CASSRGAAYEQYF
TRBV29-1	TRBJ2-1	CSVEGREENNEQFF
TRBV2	TRBJ1-5	CASSVQGSNQPQHF
TRBV6-5	TRBJ1-2	CASSYGAGTNYGYTF
TRBV27	TRBJ2-3	CASSLLTLADTQYF
TRBV7-7	TRBJ2-3	CASSSEAGPDTQYF
TRBV2	TRBJ1-4	CASSEARQGRGKLFF
TRBV7-2	TRBJ2-7	CASSRQEAEQYF
TRBV20-1	TRBJ2-1	CSASQGNEQFF
TRBV4-1	TRBJ2-1	CASSHLGLAGANEQFF
TRBV7-3	TRBJ2-5	CASSLQGVGQETQYF
TRBV5-1	TRBJ2-1	CASSLIGSDNEQFF
TRBV30	TRBJ2-5	CAWSGGGGGQETQYF
TRBV18	TRBJ2-7	CASSPQGEEQYF
TRBV5-1	TRBJ2-3	CASSSPGVNTDTQYF
TRBV7-3	TRBJ1-1	CASSFDKDTEAFF
TRBV7-3	TRBJ2-3	CASSETGLAGFGADTQYF